What follows describes a single TCR beta chain. Its antigen is currently unknown. Through a sample-barcoded 5' primer and a J-beta primer mix, a second PCR was run for roughly 7 to 11 cycles. Every cDNA was tagged by a template-switch adaptor with 12 random nucleotides. TCRdb used MiXCR to reprocess the 5' RACE reads, holding one entry per CDR3 protein. Found here are around 1,600,000 distinct CDR3 sequences, roughly two fifths of them singletons; the top ten hold over 3.5%. The data originate from a study of blood T cells in healthy people across ages. Study findings and constraints: Diversity was higher, and naive CD4+ cells more numerous, in long-lived donors than in aged donors. A roughly linear age-dependent decrease characterized TCR beta diversity per million T cells.

Trimming took 5 bases from V and 9 from J, leaving 17 bases between them. This CDR3 has 14 residues. Germline V gene data show CDR1 as SGHAT and CDR2 as FQNNGV. The sequence derives from a woman younger than 30 in good health. The sample was blood. V is TRBV11-2 and J is TRBJ2-1; D may correspond to TRBD1 or TRBD2 (5 bases each). Here the CDR3 DNA reads TGTGCCAGCAGCCCTAGCAGGGTAAGGGGTGAGCAGTTCTTC. Encoded protein: CASSPSRVRGEQFF.